This note documents a single TCR beta chain sequence. The antigen remains unidentified. This entry is derived from a study of T cells in Graves' hyperthyroidism and ophthalmopathy. Looking at the study overall: It was at initial diagnosis, before any treatment, that peripheral blood was collected. Study outcomes and limitations: Using 13 V-J features, a model discriminated ophthalmopathy from stable hyperthyroidism.

Participants, patients aged 18 to 65, had newly diagnosed hyperthyroidism with a duration under 2 months. Unmatched junction bases numbered 6, after V lost 6 bases and J lost 2 bases. This CDR3 has 14 amino acids. Germline V lookup: CDR1 KGHSH, CDR2 LQKENI. Amplified TCR beta CDR3 regions came from RNA transcripts. HTBI primers drove first-round RT-PCR of the TCR CDR3. TCRdb analysed the multiplex PCR reads with MiXCR anew, one entry per CDR3 protein. The table includes around 340,000 distinct CDR3 sequences, 21% detected once. The chain is built from TRBV18 and TRBJ2-7, with TRBD1 matching 8 bases. This receptor was identified in a woman aged 45-65 years with Graves' hyperthyroidism. Sequencing used blood. CDR3 coding DNA: TGTGCCAGCTCGGAAAGGACAGGGACCTACGAGCAGTACTTC. Its protein product is CASSERTGTYEQYF.